This T cell receptor beta chain is drawn from a study of T cell responses to AZD1222 COVID-19 vaccine (dated by TCRdb to about 2021). With respect to the entire study: TCR sequencing covered roughly 230 trial participants: nearly 210 given two doses of AZD1222 and about 26 given two doses of MenACWY control vaccine. Trial participants were enrolled into age subgroups of 18-55, 56-69 and 70-plus years, which contained about 150, 27 and 61 TCR-sequenced participants, respectively. The research as a whole found: After two AZD1222 doses, both the breadth and the depth of spike-specific TCRs were significantly higher than at day 0 and than in MenACWY recipients. In the small 56-69-year group, the increase in depth fell short of significance, most likely because of low power. Reportedly, close to half of the unique spike-specific TCRs recognized epitopes lying outside the regions that are mutated in the B.1.351 and B.1.1.7 variants. The vaccine-associated CD4 TCRs covered the entire spike protein, and the dominant responses fell in regions 160-218 and 743-854. Participants were mostly white British and included more females than males, and it was suggested by the authors that clonal diversity may have been underestimated. No day 14 peak-response samples were available, so repertoires were characterized only after the peak T cell response. Conclusions about previously exposed vaccinees are limited because only 5 or 6 AZD1222 recipients were SARS-CoV-2 seropositive at baseline.

Read against the paper, the sample's time point label means: about 28 days (+/-7) after the second vaccine dose. AZD1222 recipients given second doses at about 4 weeks or at about 12 weeks were pooled, since spike-specific TCR depth and breadth were not found to differ between the two schedules. Vaccinee samples came from UK trials COV001 and COV002, including a single-blind randomized controlled phase 2/3 trial of AZD1222 (ChAdOx1 nCoV-19) in healthy adults. For TCRbeta chain sequencing, PBMC samples were collected from trial participants at day 0 and at day 28 after the second dose. Of note for this clone: Its antigen remains undetermined. No qualities accompany the bases; no much larger clone lies one base away.

According to the germline V gene, CDR1 reads SNHLY and CDR2 reads FYNNEI. V is shortened by 4 bases, J by 1 base, and the region joining them spans 13 bases. Including the terminal cysteine and phenylalanine, the CDR3 comprises 15 residues. The CDR3 DNA has 45 bases and is translated from base 1. The CDR3 regions of human TCRbeta chains were analyzed by immunosequencing. In the original analysis: TCRs in the repertoires were matched against a reference library of SARS-CoV-2-specific TCRs that had been generated with the MIRA antigen-specificity platform. Breadth was defined as the fraction of unique TCRs that were SARS-CoV-2-associated. Depth was defined as the fraction of total T cells that were SARS-CoV-2-associated. Using the MIRA data, each spike-specific TCR was assigned both to the spike region to which the TCR was reactive and to a CD4 or CD8 class. Log10-transformed breadth and depth values were compared by one-way ANOVA with Sidak's multiple comparisons tests. TCRdb limited this immuneACCESS table to in-frame rearrangements with V and J called. A share of clones is missing; checked studies link under half to unresolved V genes, and the rest is unexplained. Clone size and the V and J calls come from that table; the DNA yielded D and trimming. A total of 140,000 to 150,000 clones appear in this sample, about 92% of them only once. The biggest ten clones account for under 3.5% of the sample.

This TCR was recovered from an adult who received the AZD1222 COVID-19 vaccine. The sequence links TRBV2 to TRBJ1-2; the D gene identity is not certain. The input for sequencing was peripheral blood, taken 28 days after the second AZD1222 dose. The DNA sequence follows: TGTGCCAGCAGTGGTAATAAGGGAATTAACTATGGCTACACCTTC. Its protein is CASSGNKGINYGYTF.